This T cell receptor beta chain was profiled in a study of blood T cell repertoires in COVID-19. Turning to the study itself: The samples span acute and convalescent COVID-19 from the United States, Italy and Spain.

Authors' methods: Nucleated cell number was recorded as an estimate derived from reference gene primer amplification. The protocol was immunoSEQ multiplex PCR, while the TCRdb copy is restricted to in-frame clones and leaves out a portion. For V, J and clone size, that table is used; D and trimming come from the DNA. The sample has around 160,000 clones, roughly 76% seen once. V dropped 4 bases and J dropped 1; count of bases not matched to a gene: 10. From germline, CDR1 is MNHNS and CDR2 SASEGT. The length of the CDR3 is 17 residues. This clone was found once. The receptor was derived from a human donor with acute or convalescent COVID-19. The donor label of this sample is uncertain. V usage is TRBV6-1 and J usage is TRBJ2-7; TRBD2 agrees at 10 bases. Material: peripheral blood. CDR3 sequence: CASSGRLAGDFSYEQYF. CDR3 nucleotides: TGTGCCAGCAGTGGAAGGCTAGCGGGGGACTTTTCCTACGAGCAGTACTTC.